What follows are 3 T cell receptor beta chains derived from one specimen sequenced in a study of neoadjuvant anti-PD-1 for oral cavity cancer. Clones were read by immunoSEQ multiplex PCR, and TCRdb kept only the in-frame ones, dropping some. In the table there are tens of thousands of clones, more than 65% of which are singletons. Here the sequenced sample was PBMCs, taken before nivolumab (anti-PD-1) treatment. Receptors were obtained from a person aged 35-80 years with oral cavity squamous cell carcinoma.

V gene TRBV27 combines with J gene TRBJ2-7; no clear D gene. CDR1 MNHEY and CDR2 SMNVEV come from the germline V gene (reference sequence). This CDR3 region has 13 residues. V dropped 8 bases and J dropped 3 bases, with 14 bases sitting between them. The CDR3 sequence: CASRGPRFYEQYF. The CDR3 nucleotides are TGTGCCAGCCGAGGTCCCCGCTTCTACGAGCAGTACTTC.

The chain employs TRBV6-5 and TRBJ2-3; TRBD1 is a possible D gene (6 bases). The CDR3 is 13 residues long. The germline V and J ends were trimmed by 0 bases and 9 bases, with 10 bases remaining between them. Germline-derived CDR1 and CDR2 are MNHEY and SVGAGI. The CDR3 DNA reads as TGTGCCAGCAGTTACTCGGGGGCCCTGACGCAGTATTTT. It translates to CASSYSGALTQYF.

This clone showed up just a few times. The chain carries TRBV2 and TRBJ1-3; D gene ambiguous. CDR1 and CDR2 (germline): SNHLY, FYNNEI. V dropped 9 bases and J dropped 0 bases, with 18 bases sitting between them. This CDR3 has 16 amino acids. The CDR3 DNA follows: TGTGCCAGTATGCCGGGCCTTGACAACTCTGGAAACACCATATATTTT. Translated: CASMPGLDNSGNTIYF. Complete variable domain (other parts from reference TRBV2 and TRBJ1-3): EPEVTQTPSHQVTQMGQEVILRCVPISNHLYFYWYRQILGQKVEFLVSFYNNEISEKSEIFDDQFSVERPDGSNFTLKIRSTKLEDSAMYFCASMPGLDNSGNTIYFGEGSWLTVV.